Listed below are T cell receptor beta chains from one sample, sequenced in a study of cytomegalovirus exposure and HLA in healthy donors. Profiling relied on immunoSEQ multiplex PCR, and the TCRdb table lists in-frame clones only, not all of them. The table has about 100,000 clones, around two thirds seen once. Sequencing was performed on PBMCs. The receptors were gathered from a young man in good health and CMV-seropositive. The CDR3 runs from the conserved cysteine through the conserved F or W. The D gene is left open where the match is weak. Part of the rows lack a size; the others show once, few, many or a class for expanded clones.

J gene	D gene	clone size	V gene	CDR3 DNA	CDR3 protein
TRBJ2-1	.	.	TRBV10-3	TGTGCCGCCGGAGAAACCTACAATGAGCAGTTCTTC	CAAGETYNEQFF
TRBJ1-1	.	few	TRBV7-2	TGTGCCAGCAGCTTAGGGCCTCCGATTTTGGACACTGAAGCTTTCTTT	CASSLGPPILDTEAFF
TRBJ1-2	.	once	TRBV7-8	TGTGCCAGCAGCTTCGGGGTTTGGAACTATGGCTACACCTTC	CASSFGVWNYGYTF
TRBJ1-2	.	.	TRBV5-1	TGCGCCAGCAGCTTGGGACCTCTCGGGGGCTACACCTTC	CASSLGPLGGYTF
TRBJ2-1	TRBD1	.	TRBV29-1	TGCAGCTCGAGACCCGGGACAGGGTACAATGAGCAGTTCTTC	CSSRPGTGYNEQFF
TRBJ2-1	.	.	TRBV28	TGTGCCAGCAGTCTGAATGAGCAGTTCTTC	CASSLNEQFF
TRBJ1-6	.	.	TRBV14	TGTGCCAGCAGCCAACAGGTTGGTTCGCCCCTCCACTTT	CASSQQVGSPLHF
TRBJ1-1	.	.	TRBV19	TGTGCCAGTTCTGCAGGGACACCTGGGGAAGCTTTCTTT	CASSAGTPGEAFF
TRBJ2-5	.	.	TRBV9	TGTGCCAGCAGCCCCAGGGGGGACCAACAGGAGACCCAGTACTTC	CASSPRGDQQETQYF
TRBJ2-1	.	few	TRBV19	TGTGCCAGTAGTATGGGTAGTGGGGGGGCATTGAATGAGCAGTTCTTC	CASSMGSGGALNEQFF
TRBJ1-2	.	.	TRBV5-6	TGTGCCAGCAGCGGCTTTACCAGGTCTGGCTACACCTTC	CASSGFTRSGYTF
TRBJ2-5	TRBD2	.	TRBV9	TGTGCCAGCAGCGTAGGGGGAGCGGGGGGGCTGGAGACCCAGTACTTC	CASSVGGAGGLETQYF
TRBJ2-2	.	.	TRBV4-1	TGCGCCAGCAGCCGCCCCGACAGAACCGGGGAGCTGTTTTTT	CASSRPDRTGELFF
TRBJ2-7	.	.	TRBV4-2	TGTGCCAGCAGCCAAGTCGACGGGGACGAGCAGTACTTC	CASSQVDGDEQYF
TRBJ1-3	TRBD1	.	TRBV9	TGTGCCAGCAGCGGCAAGACAGGGACTGGAAACACCATATATTTT	CASSGKTGTGNTIYF
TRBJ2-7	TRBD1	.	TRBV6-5	TGTGCCAGCAGTTACACCTCCGGGACAGGGGTACCCGAGCAGTACTTC	CASSYTSGTGVPEQYF
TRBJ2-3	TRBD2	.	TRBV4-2	TGTGCCAGCAGCCTCGGTACAGGACTAGCGGGGGGTGCTAGCACAGATACGCAGTATTTT	CASSLGTGLAGGASTDTQYF
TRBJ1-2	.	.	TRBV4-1	TGCGCCAGCAGCCAAACTGCACAGGCACATCTCGGCTACACCTTC	CASSQTAQAHLGYTF
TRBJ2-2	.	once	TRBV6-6	TGTGCCAGCCGACGGGGGACGTACACCGGGGAGCTGTTTTTT	CASRRGTYTGELFF
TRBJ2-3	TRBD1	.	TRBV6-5	TGTGCCAGCAGTGCCTTGACAGGGGGCGCAGATACGCAGTATTTT	CASSALTGGADTQYF
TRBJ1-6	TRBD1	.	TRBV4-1	TGCGCCAGCAGCCAAGACAGGGGGGTAGGATCACCCCTCCACTTT	CASSQDRGVGSPLHF
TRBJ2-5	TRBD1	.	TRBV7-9	TGTGCCAGCAGTCTGGGGGACAGGGGTATCCAAGAGACCCAGTACTTC	CASSLGDRGIQETQYF
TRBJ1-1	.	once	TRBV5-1	TGCGCCAGCAGCTTTGGGTGGGGGCGTGAGGGGAACACTGAAGCTTTCTTT	CASSFGWGREGNTEAFF
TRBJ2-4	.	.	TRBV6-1	TGTGCCAGCAGTGAAATCGACATTCAGTACTTC	CASSEIDIQYF
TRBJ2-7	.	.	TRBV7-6	TGTGCCAGCAGCTTAGCGCCAGGTACCTACGAGCAGTACTTC	CASSLAPGTYEQYF
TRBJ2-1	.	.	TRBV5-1	TGCGCCAGCAGCTCACTAGAACCCAATGAGCAGTTCTTC	CASSSLEPNEQFF
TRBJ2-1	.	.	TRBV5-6	TGTGCCAGCAGCACGCCGACAATAACCTACAATGAGCAGTTCTTC	CASSTPTITYNEQFF
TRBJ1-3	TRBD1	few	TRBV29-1	TGCAGCGTTGATACCGGGACAGAGATATATTTT	CSVDTGTEIYF
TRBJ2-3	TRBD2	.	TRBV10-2	TGCGCCAGCAGGCAACTAGCGGGGGGTGAGACAGATACGCAGTATTTT	CASRQLAGGETDTQYF
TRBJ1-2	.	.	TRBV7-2	TGTGCCAGCAGCTACTTTAACTATGGCTACACCTTC	CASSYFNYGYTF
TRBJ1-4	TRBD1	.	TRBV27	TGTGCCAGCAGTCCGACAGGGTTTCGAGAAAAACTGTTTTTT	CASSPTGFREKLFF
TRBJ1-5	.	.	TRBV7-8	TGTGCCAGCAGCTTAGCGCAGGACAGGCCCCAGCATTTT	CASSLAQDRPQHF
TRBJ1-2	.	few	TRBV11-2	TGTGCCAGCAGCCAAGGACAGTACTATGGCTACACCTTC	CASSQGQYYGYTF
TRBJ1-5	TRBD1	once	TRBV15	TGTGCCACCAGCACCGACAGGGTGGTTCAGCCCCAGCATTTT	CATSTDRVVQPQHF
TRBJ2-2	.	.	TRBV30	TGTGCCTGGAGTCCCGTCACCGGGGAGCTGTTTTTT	CAWSPVTGELFF
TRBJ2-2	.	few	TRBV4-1	TGCGCCAGCAGCCAAGAAGGGGGATTGGGGGCCGGGGAGCTGTTTTTT	CASSQEGGLGAGELFF
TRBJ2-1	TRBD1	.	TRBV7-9	TGTGCCAGCAGTCCCACAGAAGGACAGGGGTACAATGAGCAGTTCTTC	CASSPTEGQGYNEQFF